This T cell receptor beta chain derives from a study of T cells in Graves' hyperthyroidism and ophthalmopathy. V was shortened by 6 bases and J by 11 bases, with 16 bases between the two germline ends. The CDR3 runs 12 residues. Germline V lookup: CDR1 MNHNS, CDR2 SASEGT. This clonotype was seen ten or more times. Researchers amplified the TCR beta CDR3 regions from RNA transcripts. Researchers ran a first-round RT-PCR on the TCR CDR3 using the HTBI primer set. TCRdb independently ran MiXCR on the multiplex PCR reads; one entry per CDR3 protein. The top ten clones hold about 3.7% of a sample with roughly 380,000 distinct CDR3 sequences, over 15% of them seen once.

The receptor was isolated from a woman aged 18-29 years with Graves' hyperthyroidism. The chain uses TRBV6-1 and TRBJ1-1; D unresolved. The sample was blood. The CDR3 DNA follows: TGTGCCAGCAGAAGAGGCCCTCAAAGGGCTTTCTTT. Protein product: CASRRGPQRAFF.